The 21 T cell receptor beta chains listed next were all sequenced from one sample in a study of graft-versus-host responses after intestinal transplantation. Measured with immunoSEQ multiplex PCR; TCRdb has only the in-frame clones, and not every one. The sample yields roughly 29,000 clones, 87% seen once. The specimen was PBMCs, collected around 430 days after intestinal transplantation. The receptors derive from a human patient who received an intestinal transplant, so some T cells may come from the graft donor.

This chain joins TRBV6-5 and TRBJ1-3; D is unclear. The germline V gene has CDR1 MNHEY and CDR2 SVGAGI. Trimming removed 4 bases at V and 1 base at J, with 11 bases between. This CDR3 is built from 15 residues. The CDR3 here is CASSSLRESGNTIYF. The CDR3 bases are TGTGCCAGCAGTTCCTTGAGGGAGTCTGGAAACACCATATATTTT.

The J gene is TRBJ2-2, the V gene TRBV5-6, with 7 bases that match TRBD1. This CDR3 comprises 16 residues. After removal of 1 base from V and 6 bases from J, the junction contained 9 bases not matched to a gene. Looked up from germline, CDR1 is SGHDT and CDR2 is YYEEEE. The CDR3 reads CASSLMGQISSGELFF. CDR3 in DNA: TGTGCCAGCAGCTTGATGGGACAGATATCTTCCGGGGAGCTGTTTTTT.

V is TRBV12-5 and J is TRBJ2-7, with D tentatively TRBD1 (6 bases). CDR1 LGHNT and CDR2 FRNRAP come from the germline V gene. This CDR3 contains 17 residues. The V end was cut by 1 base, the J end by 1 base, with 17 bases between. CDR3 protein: CASGLALTGEVSYEQYF. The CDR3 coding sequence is TGTGCTAGTGGTTTGGCCTTGACAGGAGAGGTGTCCTACGAGCAGTACTTC.

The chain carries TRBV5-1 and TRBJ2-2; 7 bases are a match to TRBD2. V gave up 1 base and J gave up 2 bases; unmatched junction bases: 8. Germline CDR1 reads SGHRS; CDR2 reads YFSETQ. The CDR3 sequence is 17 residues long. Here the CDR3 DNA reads TGCGCCAGCAGCTTGAAGGCGAGCGGGGCAAACACCGGGGAGCTGTTTTTT. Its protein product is CASSLKASGANTGELFF.

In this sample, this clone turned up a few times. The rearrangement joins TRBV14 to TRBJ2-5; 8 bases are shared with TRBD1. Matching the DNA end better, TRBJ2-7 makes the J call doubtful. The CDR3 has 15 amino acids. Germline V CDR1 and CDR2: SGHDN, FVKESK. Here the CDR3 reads CASSRIGQGSYEQYF. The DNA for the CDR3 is TGTGCCAGCAGCCGGATAGGACAGGGTTCCTACGAGCAGTACTTC.

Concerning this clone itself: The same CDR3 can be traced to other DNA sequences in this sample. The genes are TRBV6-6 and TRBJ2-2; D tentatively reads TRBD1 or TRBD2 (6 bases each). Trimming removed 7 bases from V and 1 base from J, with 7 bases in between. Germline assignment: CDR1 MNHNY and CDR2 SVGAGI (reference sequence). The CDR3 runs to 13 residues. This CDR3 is CASKGGNTGELFF. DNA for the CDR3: TGTGCCAGCAAGGGGGGGAACACCGGGGAGCTGTTTTTT.

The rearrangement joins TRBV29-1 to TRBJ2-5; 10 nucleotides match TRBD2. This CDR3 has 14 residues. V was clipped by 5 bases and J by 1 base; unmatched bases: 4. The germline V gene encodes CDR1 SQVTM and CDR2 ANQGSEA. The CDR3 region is CSVFLAGVQETQYF. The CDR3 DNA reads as TGCAGCGTTTTTCTAGCGGGAGTCCAAGAGACCCAGTACTTC.

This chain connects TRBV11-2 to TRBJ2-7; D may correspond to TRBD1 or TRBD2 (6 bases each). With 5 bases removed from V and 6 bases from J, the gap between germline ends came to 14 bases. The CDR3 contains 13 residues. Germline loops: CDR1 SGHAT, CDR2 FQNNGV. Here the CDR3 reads CASSPWGASEQYF. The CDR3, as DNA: TGTGCCAGCAGCCCCTGGGGGGCGAGCGAGCAGTACTTC.

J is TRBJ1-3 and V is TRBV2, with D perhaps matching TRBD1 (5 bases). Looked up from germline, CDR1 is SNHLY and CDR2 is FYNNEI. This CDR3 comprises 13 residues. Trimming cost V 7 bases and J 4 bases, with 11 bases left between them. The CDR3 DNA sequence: TGTGCCAGCACAGGGACGGTCGGAAACACCATATATTTT. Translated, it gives CASTGTVGNTIYF.

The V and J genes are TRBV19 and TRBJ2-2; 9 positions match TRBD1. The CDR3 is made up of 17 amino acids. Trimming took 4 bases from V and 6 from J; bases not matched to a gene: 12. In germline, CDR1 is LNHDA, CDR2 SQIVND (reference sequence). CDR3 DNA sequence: TGTGCCAGTAGTAAAAGAGGGGGACAGGGAGAGGCCGGGGAGCTGTTTTTT. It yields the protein CASSKRGGQGEAGELFF.

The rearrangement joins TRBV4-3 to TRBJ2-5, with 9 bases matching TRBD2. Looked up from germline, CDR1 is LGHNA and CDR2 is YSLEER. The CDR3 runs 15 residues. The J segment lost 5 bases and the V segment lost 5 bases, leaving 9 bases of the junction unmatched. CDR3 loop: CASSEGAGGKETQYF. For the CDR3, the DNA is TGCGCCAGCAGCGAGGGAGCGGGGGGTAAGGAGACCCAGTACTTC.

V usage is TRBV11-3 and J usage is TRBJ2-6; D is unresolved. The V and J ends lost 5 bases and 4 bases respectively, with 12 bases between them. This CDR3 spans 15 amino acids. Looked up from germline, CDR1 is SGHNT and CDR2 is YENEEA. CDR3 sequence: CASSRGESGANVLTF. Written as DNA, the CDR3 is TGTGCCAGCAGCCGAGGCGAGTCGGGGGCCAACGTCCTGACTTTC.

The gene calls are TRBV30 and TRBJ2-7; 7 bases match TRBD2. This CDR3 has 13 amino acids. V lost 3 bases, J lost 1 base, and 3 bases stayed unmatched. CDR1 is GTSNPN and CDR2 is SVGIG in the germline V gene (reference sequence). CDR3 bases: TGTGCCTGGAGCGTGGGGGGGTCCTACGAGCAGTACTTC. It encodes CAWSVGGSYEQYF.

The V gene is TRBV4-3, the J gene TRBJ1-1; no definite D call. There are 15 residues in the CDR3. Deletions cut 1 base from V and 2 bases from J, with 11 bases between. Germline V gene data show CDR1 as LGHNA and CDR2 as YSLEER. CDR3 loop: CASSQGSVINTEAFF. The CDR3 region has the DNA TGCGCCAGCAGCCAAGGGTCAGTAATTAACACTGAAGCTTTCTTT.

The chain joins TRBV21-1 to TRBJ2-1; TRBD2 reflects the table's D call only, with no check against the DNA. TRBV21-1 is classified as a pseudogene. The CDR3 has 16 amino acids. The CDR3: CASSKIPGRALYEQFF. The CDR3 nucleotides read TGTGCCAGCAGCAAAATTCCCGGGAGGGCCCTTTATGAGCAGTTCTTC.

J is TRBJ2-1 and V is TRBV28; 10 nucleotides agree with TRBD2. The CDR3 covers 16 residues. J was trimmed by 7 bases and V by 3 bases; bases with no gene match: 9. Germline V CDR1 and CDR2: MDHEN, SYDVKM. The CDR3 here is CASSFPSGRAGNEQFF. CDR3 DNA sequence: TGTGCCAGCAGTTTCCCAAGCGGGAGGGCCGGTAATGAGCAGTTCTTC. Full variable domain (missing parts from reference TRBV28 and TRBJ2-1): DVKVTQSSRYLVKRTGEKVFLECVQDMDHENMFWYRQDPGLGLRLIYFSYDVKMKEKGDIPEGYSVSREKKERFSLILESASTNQTSMYLCASSFPSGRAGNEQFFGPGTRLTVL.

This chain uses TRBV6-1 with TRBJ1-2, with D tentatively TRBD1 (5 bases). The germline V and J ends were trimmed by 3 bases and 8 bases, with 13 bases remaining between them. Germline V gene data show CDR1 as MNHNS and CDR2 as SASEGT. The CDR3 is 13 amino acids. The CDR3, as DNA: TGTGCCAGCAGTGACAGGGTTGGAAACGGCTACACCTTC. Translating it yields CASSDRVGNGYTF.

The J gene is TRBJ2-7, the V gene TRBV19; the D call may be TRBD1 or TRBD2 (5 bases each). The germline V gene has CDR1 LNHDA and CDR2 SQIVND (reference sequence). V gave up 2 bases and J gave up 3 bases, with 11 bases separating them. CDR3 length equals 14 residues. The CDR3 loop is CASSIYGGDYEQYF. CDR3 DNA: TGTGCCAGTAGTATATATGGGGGAGACTACGAGCAGTACTTC.

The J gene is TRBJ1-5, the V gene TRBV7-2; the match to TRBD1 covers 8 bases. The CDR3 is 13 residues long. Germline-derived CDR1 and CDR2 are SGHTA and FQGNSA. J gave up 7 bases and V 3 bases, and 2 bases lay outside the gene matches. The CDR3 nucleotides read TGTGCCAGCAGCTTCGACAGGGGCCAGCCCCAGCATTTT. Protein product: CASSFDRGQPQHF.

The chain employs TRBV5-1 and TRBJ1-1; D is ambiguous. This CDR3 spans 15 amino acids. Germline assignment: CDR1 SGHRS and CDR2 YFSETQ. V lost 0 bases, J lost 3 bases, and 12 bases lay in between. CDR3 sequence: CASSLDNGWDTEAFF. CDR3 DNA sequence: TGCGCCAGCAGCTTGGATAACGGGTGGGACACTGAAGCTTTCTTT.

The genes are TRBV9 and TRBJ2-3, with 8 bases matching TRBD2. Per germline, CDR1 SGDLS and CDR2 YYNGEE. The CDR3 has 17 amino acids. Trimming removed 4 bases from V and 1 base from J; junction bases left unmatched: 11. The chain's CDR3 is CASSPRSGGGGTDTQYF. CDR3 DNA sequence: TGTGCCAGCAGCCCCCGTTCGGGGGGGGGAGGCACAGATACGCAGTATTTT.